This record covers a single T cell receptor beta chain. The data were taken from a study of blood T cell repertoires in COVID-19. Assay used: immunoSEQ multiplex PCR; TCRdb lists only in-frame clones, some missing. The table records about 240,000 clones, about 80% of them present only once. The sample was peripheral blood. The receptor was isolated from a woman over 75 with acute or convalescent COVID-19.

The CDR3 loop is CASSLKETQYF. CDR3 coding DNA: TGTGCCAGCAGTCTAAAGGAGACCCAGTACTTC. V usage is TRBV12-3 or TRBV12-4 and J usage is TRBJ2-5; D not certain. The CDR3 spans 11 residues. Trimming took off 5 bases at V and 5 bases at J, with 6 bases between the two ends.